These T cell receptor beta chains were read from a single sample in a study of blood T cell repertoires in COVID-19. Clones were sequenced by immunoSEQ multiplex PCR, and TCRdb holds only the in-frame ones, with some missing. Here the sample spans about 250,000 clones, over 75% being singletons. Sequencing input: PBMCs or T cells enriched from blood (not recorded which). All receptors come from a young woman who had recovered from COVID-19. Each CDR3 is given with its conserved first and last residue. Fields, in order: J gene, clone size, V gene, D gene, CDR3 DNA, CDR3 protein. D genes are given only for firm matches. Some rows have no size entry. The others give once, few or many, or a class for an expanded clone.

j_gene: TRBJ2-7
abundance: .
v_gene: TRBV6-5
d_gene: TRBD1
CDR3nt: TGTGCCAGCAAACGGGGACAGCACTTTTACGAGCAGTACTTC
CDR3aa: CASKRGQHFYEQYF

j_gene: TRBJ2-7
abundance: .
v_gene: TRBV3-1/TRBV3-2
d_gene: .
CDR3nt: TGTGCCAGCAGCCAAGTTCCGACAGAGCAGTACTTC
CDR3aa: CASSQVPTEQYF

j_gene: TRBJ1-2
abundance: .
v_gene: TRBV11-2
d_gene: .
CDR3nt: TGTGCCAGCAGCTTAGGTCCAGGGGCGGGCTATGGCTACACCTTC
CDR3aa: CASSLGPGAGYGYTF

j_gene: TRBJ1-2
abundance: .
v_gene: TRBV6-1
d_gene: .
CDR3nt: TGTGCCAGCAGTGAGTTTACTATCTATGGCTACACCTTC
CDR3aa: CASSEFTIYGYTF

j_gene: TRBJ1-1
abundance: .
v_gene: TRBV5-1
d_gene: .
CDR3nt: TGCGCCAGCAGTTCATTACAGGGCGGGTGGAACACTGAAGCTTTCTTT
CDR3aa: CASSSLQGGWNTEAFF

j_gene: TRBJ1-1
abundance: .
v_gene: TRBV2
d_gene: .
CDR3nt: TGTGCCAGTACCGTGGGCAGAGTGACTGAAGCTTTCTTT
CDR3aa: CASTVGRVTEAFF

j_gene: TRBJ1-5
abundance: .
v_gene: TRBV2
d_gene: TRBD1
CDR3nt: TGTGCCAGCAGTGTCGCCAGGGGGCCCAATCAGCCCCAGCATTTT
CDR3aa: CASSVARGPNQPQHF

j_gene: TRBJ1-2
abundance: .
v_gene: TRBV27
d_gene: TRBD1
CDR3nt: TGTGCCAGTAAATCCGGGACAGGGAGGTATGGCTACACCTTC
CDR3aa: CASKSGTGRYGYTF

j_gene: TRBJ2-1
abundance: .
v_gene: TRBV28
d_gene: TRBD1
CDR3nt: TGTGCCAGCAGTACTTACAGGGGCGCGCTCCTCTACAATGAGCAGTTCTTC
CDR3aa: CASSTYRGALLYNEQFF

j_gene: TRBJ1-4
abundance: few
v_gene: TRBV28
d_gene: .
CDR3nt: TGTGCCAGCAGTTTGGTCAGTAATGAAAAACTGTTTTTT
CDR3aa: CASSLVSNEKLFF

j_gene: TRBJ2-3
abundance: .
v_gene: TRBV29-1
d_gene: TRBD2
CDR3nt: TGCAGCGTCCCTAGCGGGGGGGCAGATACGCAGTATTTT
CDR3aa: CSVPSGGADTQYF

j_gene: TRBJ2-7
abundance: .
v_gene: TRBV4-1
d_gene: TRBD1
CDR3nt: TGCGCCAGCAGCCCGTCCGGGACAGGGTTTGAGCAGTACTTC
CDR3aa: CASSPSGTGFEQYF

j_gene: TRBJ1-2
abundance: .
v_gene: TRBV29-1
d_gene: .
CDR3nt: TGCAGCGTTATGGCCCGGGATGGCTACACCTTC
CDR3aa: CSVMARDGYTF

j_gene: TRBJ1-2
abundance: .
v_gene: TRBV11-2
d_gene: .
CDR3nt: TGTGCCAGCAGCTTAGTAGCAGGGCCAAGCTATGGCTACACCTTC
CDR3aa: CASSLVAGPSYGYTF

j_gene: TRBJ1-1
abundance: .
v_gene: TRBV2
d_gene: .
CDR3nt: TGTGCCAGCAGCCCCGACAGAACTGAAGCTTTCTTT
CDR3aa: CASSPDRTEAFF

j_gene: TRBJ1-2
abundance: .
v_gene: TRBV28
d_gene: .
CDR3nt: TGTGCCAGCAGTTCGAGGACATCTAACTATGGCTACACCTTC
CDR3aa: CASSSRTSNYGYTF

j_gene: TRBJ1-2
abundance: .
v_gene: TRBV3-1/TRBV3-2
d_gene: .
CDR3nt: TGTGCCAGCAGCCAAACCCCCCAGGGTGGCTATGGCTACACCTTC
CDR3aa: CASSQTPQGGYGYTF

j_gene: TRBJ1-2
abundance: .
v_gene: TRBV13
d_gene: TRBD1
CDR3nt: TGTGCCAGCAGCAGGGGACAGGGGCCCTTCTATGGCTACACCTTC
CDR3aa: CASSRGQGPFYGYTF

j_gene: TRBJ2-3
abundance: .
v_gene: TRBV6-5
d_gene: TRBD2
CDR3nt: TGTGCCAGCAAACTAGCGGGCACAGATACGCAGTATTTT
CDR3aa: CASKLAGTDTQYF

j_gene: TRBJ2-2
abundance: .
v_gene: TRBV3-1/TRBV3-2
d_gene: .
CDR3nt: TGTGCCAGCAGCCAAGGGTTGAGACTACTTCACACCGGGGAGCTGTTTTTT
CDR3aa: CASSQGLRLLHTGELFF

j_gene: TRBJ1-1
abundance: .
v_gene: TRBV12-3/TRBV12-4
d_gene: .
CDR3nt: TGTGCCAGCGGACTCCAGGGGCGAAGACCTTTCTTT
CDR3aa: CASGLQGRRPFF

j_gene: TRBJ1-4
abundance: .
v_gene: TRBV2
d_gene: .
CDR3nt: TGTGCCTGCGAGACTGGGACATATGAAAAACTGTTTTTT
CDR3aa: CACETGTYEKLFF

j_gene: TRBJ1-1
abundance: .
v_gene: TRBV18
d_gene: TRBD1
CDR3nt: TGTGCCAGCTCGCTGGGACAGGGAAGGACTGAAGCTTTCTTT
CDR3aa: CASSLGQGRTEAFF